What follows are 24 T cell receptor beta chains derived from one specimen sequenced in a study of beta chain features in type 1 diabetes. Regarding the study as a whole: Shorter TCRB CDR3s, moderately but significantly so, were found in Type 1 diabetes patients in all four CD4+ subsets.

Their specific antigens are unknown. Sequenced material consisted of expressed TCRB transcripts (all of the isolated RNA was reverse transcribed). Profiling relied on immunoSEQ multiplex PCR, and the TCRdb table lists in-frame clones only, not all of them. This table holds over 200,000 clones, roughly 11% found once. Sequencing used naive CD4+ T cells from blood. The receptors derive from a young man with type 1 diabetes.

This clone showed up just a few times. The CDR3 DNA reads as TGTGCCATCAGAGAAACAGGGGAGGATACGCAGTATTTT. It translates to CAIRETGEDTQYF. The chain recombines TRBV10-3 with TRBJ2-3; 7 bases agree with TRBD1. V shed 6 bases and J 6 bases; nucleotides not matched to a gene: 6. The CDR3 covers 13 residues. CDR1 and CDR2 (germline): ENHRY, SYGVKD.

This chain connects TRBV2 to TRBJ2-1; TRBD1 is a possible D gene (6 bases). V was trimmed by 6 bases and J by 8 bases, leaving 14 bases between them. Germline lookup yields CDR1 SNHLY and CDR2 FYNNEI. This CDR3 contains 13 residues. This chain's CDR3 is CASREQGGDEQFF. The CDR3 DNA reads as TGTGCCAGCAGGGAACAGGGCGGAGATGAGCAGTTCTTC. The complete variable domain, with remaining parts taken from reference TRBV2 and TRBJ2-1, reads EPEVTQTPSHQVTQMGQEVILRCVPISNHLYFYWYRQILGQKVEFLVSFYNNEISEKSEIFDDQFSVERPDGSNFTLKIRSTKLEDSAMYFCASREQGGDEQFFGPGTRLTVL.

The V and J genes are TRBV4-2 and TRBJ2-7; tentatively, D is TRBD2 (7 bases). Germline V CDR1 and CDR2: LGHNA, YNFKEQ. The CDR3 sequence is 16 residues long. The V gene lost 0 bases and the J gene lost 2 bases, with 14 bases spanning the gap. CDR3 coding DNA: TGTGCCAGCAGCCAAGATGAAATGCGGGGGCCCTACGAGCAGTACTTC. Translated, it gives CASSQDEMRGPYEQYF.

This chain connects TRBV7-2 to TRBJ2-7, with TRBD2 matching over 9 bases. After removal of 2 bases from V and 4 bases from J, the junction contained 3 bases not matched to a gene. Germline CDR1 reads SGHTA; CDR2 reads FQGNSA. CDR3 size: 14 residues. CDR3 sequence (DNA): TGTGCCAGCAGCTTATCTAGCGGGGTTTACGAGCAGTACTTC. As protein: CASSLSSGVYEQYF.

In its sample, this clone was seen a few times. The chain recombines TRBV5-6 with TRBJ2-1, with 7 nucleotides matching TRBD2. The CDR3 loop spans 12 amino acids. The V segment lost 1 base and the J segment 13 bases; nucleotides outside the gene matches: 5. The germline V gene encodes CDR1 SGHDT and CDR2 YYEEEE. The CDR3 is CASSLSSGEQFF. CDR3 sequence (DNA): TGTGCCAGCAGCTTGTCCAGCGGGGAACAGTTCTTC.

The CDR3 spells CASMRVDYGYTF. CDR3 DNA sequence: TGTGCCAGCATGCGGGTTGACTATGGCTACACCTTC. J is TRBJ1-2 and V is TRBV7-9, with D unresolved. The CDR3 runs to 12 residues. V lost 7 bases to trimming and J lost 3 bases, with 9 bases between them. Looked up from germline, CDR1 is SEHNR and CDR2 is FQNEAQ (reference sequence). Based on the CDR3 plus reference TRBV7-9 and TRBJ1-2, the full variable domain is DTGVSQNPRHKITKRGQNVTFRCDPISEHNRLYWYRQTLGQGPEFLTYFQNEAQLEKSRLLSDRFSAERPKGSFSTLEIQRTEQGDSAMYLCASMRVDYGYTFGSGTRLTVV.

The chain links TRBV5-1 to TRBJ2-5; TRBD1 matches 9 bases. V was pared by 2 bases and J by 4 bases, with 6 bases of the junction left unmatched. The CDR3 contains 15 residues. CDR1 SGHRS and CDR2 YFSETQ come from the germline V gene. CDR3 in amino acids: CASSLPGQGGETQYF. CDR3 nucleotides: TGCGCCAGCAGCTTACCGGGACAGGGCGGAGAGACCCAGTACTTC.

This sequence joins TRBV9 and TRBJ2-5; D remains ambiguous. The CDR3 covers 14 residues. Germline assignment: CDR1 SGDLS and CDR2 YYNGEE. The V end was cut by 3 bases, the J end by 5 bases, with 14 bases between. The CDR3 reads CASSGGPELETQYF. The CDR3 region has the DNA TGTGCCAGCAGCGGCGGTCCAGAGTTGGAGACCCAGTACTTC.

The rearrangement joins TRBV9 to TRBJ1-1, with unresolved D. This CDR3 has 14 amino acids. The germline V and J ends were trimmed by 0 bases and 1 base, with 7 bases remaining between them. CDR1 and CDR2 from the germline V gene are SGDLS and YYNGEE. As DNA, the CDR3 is TGTGCCAGCAGCGTAGAACCCGGGAACACTGAAGCTTTCTTT. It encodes CASSVEPGNTEAFF.

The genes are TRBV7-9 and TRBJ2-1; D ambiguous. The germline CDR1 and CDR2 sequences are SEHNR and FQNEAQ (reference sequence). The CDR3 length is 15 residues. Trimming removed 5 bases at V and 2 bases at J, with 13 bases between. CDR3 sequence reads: CASSPRGTTYNEQFF. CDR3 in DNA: TGTGCCAGCAGCCCTCGCGGCACCACCTACAATGAGCAGTTCTTC.

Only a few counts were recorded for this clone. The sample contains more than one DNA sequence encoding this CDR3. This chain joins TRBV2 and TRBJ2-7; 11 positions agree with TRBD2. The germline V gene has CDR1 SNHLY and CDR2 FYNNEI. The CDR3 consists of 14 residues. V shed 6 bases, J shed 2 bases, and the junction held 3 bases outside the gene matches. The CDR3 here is CASRTSGGTYEQYF. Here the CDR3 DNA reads TGTGCCAGCAGAACTAGCGGGGGAACCTACGAGCAGTACTTC.

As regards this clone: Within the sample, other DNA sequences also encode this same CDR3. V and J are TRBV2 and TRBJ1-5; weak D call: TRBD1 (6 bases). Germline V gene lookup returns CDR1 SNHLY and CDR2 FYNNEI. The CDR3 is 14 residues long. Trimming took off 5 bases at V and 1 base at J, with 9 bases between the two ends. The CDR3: CASSLDRSNQPQHF. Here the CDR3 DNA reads TGTGCCAGCAGTTTGGACAGAAGCAATCAGCCCCAGCATTTT.

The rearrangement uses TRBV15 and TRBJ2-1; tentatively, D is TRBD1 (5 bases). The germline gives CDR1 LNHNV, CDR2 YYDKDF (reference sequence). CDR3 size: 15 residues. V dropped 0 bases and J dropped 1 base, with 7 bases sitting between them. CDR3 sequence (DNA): TGTGCCACCAGCAGAGACAGGGCGTCCTACAATGAGCAGTTCTTC. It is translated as CATSRDRASYNEQFF.

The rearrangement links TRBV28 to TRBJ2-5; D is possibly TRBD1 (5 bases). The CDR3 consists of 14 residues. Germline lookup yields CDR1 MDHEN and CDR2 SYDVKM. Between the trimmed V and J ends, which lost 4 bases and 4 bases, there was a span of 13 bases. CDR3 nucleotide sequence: TGTGCCAGCAGTTCCAGGGCTTATCCAGAGACCCAGTACTTC. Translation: CASSSRAYPETQYF.

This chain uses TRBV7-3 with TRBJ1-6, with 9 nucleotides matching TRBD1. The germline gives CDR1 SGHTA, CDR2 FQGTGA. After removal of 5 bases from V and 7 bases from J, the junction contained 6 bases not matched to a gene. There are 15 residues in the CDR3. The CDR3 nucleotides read TGTGCCAGCAGCCTCACCGGGACAGGGAATTCACCCCTCCACTTT. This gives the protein CASSLTGTGNSPLHF.

DNA for the CDR3: TGCGCCAGCAGCTTTCAGGAACAAGAGACCCAGTACTTC. Protein: CASSFQEQETQYF. The rearrangement links TRBV5-1 to TRBJ2-5; D uncertain. CDR3 length: 13 amino acids. Germline lookup yields CDR1 SGHRS and CDR2 YFSETQ. V lost 2 bases, J lost 2 bases, and 7 bases lay in between. The entire variable domain, with the rest obtained from reference TRBV5-1 and TRBJ2-5, is as follows: KAGVTQTPRYLIKTRGQQVTLSCSPISGHRSVSWYQQTPGQGLQFLFEYFSETQRNKGNFPGRFSGRQFSNSRSEMNVSTLELGDSALYLCASSFQEQETQYFGPGTRLLVL.

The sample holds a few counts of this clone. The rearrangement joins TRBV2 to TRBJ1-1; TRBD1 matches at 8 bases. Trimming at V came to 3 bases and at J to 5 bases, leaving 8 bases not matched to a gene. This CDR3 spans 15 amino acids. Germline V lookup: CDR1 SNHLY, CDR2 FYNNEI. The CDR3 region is CASSEPGGIRTEAFF. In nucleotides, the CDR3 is TGTGCCAGCAGTGAGCCAGGGGGCATCAGAACTGAAGCTTTCTTT.

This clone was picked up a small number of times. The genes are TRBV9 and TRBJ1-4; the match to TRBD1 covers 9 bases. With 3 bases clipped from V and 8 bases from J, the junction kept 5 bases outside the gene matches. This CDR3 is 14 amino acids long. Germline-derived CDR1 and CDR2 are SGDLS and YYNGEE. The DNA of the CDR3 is TGTGCCAGCAGCGCCGGGACAGGGAGCGAAAAACTGTTTTTT. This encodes CASSAGTGSEKLFF.

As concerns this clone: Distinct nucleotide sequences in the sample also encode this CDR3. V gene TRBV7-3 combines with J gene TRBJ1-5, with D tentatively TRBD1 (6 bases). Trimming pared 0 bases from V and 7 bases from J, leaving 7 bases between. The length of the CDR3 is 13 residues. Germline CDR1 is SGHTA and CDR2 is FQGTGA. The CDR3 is CASSLTGGQPQHF. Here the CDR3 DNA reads TGTGCCAGCAGCTTAACAGGGGGACAGCCCCAGCATTTT.

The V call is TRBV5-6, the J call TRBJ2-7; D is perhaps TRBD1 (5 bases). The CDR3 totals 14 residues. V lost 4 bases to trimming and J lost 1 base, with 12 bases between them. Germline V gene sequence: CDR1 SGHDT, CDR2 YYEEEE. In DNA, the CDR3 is TGTGCCAGCAGCACCTCCCCAGGGTCCTACGAGCAGTACTTC. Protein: CASSTSPGSYEQYF.

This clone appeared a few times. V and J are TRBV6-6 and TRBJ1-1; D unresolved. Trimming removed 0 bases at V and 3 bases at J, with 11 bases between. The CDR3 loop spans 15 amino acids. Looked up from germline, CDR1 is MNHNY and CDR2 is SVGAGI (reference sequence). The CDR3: CASSYSVPEDTEAFF. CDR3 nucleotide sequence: TGTGCCAGCAGTTACTCGGTCCCCGAGGACACTGAAGCTTTCTTT.

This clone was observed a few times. The CDR3 nucleotides are TGTGCCACGCGCGACAGGGTTAATCAGCCCCAGCATTTT. It is translated as CATRDRVNQPQHF. The chain carries TRBV19 and TRBJ1-5; 7 bases agree with TRBD1. Germline V gene lookup returns CDR1 LNHDA and CDR2 SQIVND (reference sequence). Trimming removed 10 bases from V and 4 bases from J; junction bases left unmatched: 7. This CDR3 has 13 residues.

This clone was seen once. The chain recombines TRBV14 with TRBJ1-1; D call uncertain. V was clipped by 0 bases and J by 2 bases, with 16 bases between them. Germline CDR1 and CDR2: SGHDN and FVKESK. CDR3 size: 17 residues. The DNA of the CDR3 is TGTGCCAGCAGCCAAGAGAGGAGGAAGAAACTTAACACTGAAGCTTTCTTT. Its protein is CASSQERRKKLNTEAFF.

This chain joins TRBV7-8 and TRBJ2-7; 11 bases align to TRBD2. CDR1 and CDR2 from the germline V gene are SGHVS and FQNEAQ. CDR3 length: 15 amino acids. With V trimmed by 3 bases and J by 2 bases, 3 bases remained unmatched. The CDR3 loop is CASSFTSGGTYEQYF. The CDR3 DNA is TGTGCCAGCAGCTTTACTAGCGGGGGAACCTACGAGCAGTACTTC.